This T cell receptor (beta chain) was identified during a study of blood T cell repertoires in COVID-19. CDR1 is SGHTA, CDR2 FQGNSA, per germline. The CDR3 contains 14 residues. Trimming removed 5 bases from V and 8 bases from J; junction bases left unmatched: 8. This table comes from immunoSEQ multiplex PCR, and its TCRdb copy is limited to in-frame clones, with some not included. The sample consists of about 88,000 clones, roughly nine tenths of them appearing once. This clone was counted between two and nine times. Material: peripheral blood. The sequence was collected from a male donor with acute or convalescent COVID-19. The chain is built from TRBV7-2 and TRBJ1-5, with 8 bases matching TRBD1. The CDR3 coding sequence is TGTGCCAGCAGCCTCGACAGGGGAGGCGAGCCCCAGCATTTT. Its protein product is CASSLDRGGEPQHF.